The rows below give T cell receptor beta chains drawn from one sample of a study of OX40 agonist ivuxolimab in advanced cancers. Sequencing used immunoSEQ multiplex PCR; TCRdb keeps in-frame clones, though not all of them. Of 35,000 to 45,000 clones listed, roughly four fifths were seen once; the top ten hold approximately 2.3%. The sequencing here drew on CD4+ or CD8+ T cells sorted from blood, taken in a trial of the OX40 agonist ivuxolimab. The receptors were gathered from an adult with an advanced solid tumor such as melanoma, head and neck, liver or kidney cancer. Both conserved end residues are part of each CDR3. Fields, in order: D gene, J gene, clone size, V gene, CDR3 DNA, CDR3 protein. D genes are given only for firm matches. Size is omitted from some rows. Given values are once, few, many or a class for expanded clones.

d_call: -; j_call: TRBJ1-4; clone_size: -; v_call: TRBV1; cdr3_nt: TGCACCAGCAGCCGGACAGGGGGGGAAAAACTGTTTTTT; cdr3_aa: CTSSRTGGEKLFF
d_call: -; j_call: TRBJ2-6; clone_size: few; v_call: TRBV7-8; cdr3_nt: TGTGCCAGCAGCTTATCCGGAAGGGGAAGTGGGGCCAACGTCCTGACTTTC; cdr3_aa: CASSLSGRGSGANVLTF
d_call: -; j_call: TRBJ1-4; clone_size: -; v_call: TRBV28; cdr3_nt: TGTGCCAGCAAGACTAATGAAAAACTGTTTTTT; cdr3_aa: CASKTNEKLFF
d_call: -; j_call: TRBJ2-2; clone_size: few; v_call: TRBV9; cdr3_nt: TGTGCCAGCAGCGTCACAGCTACGAACACCGGGGAGCTGTTTTTT; cdr3_aa: CASSVTATNTGELFF
d_call: -; j_call: TRBJ1-4; clone_size: -; v_call: TRBV19; cdr3_nt: TGTGCCAGTAGTTTTAGCGGCACTAATGAAAAACTGTTTTTT; cdr3_aa: CASSFSGTNEKLFF